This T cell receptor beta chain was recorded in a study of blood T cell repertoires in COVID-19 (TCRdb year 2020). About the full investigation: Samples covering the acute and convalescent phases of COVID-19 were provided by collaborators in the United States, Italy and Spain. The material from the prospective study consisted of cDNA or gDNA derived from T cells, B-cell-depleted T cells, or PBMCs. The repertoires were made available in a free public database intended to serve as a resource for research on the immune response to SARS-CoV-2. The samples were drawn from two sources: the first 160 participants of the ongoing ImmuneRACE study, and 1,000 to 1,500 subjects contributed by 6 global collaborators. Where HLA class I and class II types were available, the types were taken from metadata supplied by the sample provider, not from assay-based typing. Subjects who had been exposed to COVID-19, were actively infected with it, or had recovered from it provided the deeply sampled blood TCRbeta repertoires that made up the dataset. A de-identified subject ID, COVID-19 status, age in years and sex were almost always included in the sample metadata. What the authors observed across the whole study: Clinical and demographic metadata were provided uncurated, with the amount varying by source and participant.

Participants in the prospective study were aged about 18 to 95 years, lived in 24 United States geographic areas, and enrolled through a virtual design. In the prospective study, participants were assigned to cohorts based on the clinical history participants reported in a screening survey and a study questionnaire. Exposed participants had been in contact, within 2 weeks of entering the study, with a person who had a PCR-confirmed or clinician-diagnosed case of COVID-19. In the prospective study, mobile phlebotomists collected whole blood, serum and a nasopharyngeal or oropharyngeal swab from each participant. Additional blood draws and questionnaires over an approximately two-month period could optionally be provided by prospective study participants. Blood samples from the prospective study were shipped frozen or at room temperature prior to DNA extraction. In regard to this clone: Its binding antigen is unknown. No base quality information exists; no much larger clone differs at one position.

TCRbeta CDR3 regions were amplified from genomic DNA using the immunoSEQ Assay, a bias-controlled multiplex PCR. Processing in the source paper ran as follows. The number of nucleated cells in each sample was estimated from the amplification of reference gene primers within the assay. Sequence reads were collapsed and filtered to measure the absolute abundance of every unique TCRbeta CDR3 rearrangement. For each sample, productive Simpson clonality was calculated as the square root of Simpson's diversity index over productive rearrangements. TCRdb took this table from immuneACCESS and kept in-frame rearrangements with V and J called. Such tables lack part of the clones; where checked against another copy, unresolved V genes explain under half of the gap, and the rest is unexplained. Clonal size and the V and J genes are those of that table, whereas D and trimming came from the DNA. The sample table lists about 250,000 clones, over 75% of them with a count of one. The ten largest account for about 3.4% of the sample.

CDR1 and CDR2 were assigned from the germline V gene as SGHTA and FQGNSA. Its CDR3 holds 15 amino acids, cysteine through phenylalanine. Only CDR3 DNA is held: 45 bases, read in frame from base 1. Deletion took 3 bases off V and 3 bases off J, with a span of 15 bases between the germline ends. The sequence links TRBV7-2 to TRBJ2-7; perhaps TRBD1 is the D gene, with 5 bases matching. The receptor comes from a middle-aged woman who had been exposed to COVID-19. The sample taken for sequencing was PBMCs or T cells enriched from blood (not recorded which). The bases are TGTGCCAGCAGCTTTAGCCGAAGGGGAATCTACGAGCAGTACTTC. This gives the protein CASSFSRRGIYEQYF.